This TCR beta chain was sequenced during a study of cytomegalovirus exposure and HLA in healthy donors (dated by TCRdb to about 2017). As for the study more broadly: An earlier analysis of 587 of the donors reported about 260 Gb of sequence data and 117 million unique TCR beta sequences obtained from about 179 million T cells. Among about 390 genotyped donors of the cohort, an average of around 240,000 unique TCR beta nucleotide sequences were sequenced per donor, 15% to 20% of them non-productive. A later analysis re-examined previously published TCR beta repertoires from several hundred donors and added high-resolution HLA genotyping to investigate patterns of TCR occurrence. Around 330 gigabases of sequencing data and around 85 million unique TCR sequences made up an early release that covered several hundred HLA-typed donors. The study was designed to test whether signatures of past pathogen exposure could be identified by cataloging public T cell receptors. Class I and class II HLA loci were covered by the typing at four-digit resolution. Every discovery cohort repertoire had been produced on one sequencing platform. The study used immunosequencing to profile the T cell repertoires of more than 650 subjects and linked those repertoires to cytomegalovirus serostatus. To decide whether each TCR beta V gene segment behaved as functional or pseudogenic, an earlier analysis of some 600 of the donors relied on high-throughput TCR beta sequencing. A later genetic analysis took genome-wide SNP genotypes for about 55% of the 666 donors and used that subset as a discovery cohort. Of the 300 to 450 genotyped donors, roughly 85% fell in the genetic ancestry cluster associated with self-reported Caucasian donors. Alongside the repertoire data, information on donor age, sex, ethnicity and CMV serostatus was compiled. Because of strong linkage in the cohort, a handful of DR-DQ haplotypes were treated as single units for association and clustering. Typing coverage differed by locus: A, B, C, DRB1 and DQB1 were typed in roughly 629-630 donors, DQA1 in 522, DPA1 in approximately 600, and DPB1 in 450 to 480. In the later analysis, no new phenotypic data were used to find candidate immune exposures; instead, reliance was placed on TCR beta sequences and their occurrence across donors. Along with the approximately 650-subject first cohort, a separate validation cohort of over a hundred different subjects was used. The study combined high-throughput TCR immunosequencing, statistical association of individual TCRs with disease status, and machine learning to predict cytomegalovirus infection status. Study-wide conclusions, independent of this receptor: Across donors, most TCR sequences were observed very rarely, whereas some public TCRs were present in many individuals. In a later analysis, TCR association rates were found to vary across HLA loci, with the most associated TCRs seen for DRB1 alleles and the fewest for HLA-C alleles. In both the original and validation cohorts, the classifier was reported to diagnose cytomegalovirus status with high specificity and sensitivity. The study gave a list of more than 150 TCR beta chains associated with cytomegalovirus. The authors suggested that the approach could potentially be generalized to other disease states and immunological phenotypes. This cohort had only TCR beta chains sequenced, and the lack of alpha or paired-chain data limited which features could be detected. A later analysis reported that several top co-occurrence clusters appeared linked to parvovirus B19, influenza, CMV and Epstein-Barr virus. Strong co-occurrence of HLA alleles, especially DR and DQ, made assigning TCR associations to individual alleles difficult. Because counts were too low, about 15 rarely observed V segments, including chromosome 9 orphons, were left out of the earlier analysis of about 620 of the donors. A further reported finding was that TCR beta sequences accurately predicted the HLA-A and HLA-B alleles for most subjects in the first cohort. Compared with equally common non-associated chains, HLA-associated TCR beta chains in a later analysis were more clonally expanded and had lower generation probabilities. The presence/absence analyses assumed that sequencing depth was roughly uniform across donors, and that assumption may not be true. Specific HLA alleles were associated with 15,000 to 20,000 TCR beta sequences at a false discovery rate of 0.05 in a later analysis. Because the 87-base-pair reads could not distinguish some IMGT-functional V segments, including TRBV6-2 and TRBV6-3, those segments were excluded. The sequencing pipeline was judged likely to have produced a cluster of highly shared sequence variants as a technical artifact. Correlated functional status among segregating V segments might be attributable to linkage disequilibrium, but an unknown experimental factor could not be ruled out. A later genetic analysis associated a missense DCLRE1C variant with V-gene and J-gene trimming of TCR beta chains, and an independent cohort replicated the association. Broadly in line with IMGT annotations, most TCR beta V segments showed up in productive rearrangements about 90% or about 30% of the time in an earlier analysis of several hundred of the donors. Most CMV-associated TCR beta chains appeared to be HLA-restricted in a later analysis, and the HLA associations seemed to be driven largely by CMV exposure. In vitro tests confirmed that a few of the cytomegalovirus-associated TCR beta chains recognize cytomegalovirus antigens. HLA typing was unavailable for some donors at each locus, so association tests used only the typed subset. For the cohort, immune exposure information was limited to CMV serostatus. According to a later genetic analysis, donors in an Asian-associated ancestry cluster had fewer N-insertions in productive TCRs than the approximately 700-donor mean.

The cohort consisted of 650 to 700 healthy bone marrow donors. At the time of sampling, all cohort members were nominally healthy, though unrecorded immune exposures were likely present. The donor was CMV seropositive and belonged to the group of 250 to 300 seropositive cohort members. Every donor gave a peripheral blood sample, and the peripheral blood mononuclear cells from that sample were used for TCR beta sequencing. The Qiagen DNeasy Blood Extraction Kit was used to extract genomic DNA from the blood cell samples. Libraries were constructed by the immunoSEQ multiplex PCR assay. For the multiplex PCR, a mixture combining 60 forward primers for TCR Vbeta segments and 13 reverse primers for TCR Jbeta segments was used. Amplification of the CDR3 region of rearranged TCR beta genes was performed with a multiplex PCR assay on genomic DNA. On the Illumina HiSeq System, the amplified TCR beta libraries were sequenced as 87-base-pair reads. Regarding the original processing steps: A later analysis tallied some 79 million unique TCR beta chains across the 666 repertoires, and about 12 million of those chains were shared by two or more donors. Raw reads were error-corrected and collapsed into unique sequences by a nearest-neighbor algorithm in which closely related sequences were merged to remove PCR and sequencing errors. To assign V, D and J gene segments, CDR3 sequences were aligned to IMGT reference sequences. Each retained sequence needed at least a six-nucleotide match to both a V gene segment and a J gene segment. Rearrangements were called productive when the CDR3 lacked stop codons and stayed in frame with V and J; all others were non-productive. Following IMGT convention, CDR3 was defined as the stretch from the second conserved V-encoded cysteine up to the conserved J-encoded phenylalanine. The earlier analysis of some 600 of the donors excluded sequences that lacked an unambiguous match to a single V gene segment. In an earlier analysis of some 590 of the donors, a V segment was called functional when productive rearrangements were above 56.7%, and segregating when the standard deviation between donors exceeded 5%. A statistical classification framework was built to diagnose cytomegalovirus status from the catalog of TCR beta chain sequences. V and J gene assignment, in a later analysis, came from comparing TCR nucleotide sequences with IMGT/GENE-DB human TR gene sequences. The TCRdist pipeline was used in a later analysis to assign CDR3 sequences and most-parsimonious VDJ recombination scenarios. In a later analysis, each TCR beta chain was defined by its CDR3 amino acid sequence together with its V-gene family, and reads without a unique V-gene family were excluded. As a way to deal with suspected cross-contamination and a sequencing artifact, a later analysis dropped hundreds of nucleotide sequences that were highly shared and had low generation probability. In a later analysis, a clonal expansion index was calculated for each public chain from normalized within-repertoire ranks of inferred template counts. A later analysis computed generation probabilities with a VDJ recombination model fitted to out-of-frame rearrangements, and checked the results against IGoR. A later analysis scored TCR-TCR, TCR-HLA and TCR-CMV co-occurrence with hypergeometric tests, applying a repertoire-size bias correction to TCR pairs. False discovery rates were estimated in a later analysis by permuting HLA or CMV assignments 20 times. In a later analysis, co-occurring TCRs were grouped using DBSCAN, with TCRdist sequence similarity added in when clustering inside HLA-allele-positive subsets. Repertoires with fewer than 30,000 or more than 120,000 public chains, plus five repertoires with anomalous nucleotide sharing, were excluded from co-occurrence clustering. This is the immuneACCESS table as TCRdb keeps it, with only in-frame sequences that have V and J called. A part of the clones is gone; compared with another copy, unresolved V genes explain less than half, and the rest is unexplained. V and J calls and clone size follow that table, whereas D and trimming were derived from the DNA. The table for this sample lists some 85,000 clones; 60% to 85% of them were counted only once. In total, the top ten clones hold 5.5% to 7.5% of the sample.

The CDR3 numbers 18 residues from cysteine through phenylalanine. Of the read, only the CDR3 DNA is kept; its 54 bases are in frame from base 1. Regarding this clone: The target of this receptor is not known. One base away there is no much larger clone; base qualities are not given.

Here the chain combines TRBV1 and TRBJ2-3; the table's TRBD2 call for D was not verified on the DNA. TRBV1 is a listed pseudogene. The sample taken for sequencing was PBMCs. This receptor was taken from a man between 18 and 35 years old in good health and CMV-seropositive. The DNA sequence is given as TGCACCAGCAGCCAAGCATCCCGAGCGGGTCCGAACACAGATACGCAGTATTTT. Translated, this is CTSSQASRAGPNTDTQYF.